The 24 T cell receptor beta chains given below trace back to one sample, sequenced in a study of T cell responses to AZD1222 COVID-19 vaccine. Sequencing used immunoSEQ multiplex PCR; TCRdb keeps in-frame clones, though not all of them. The table has 100,000 or so clones, about 86% seen once. The sequences come from peripheral blood, collected on day 0 of AZD1222 vaccination. The receptors stem from an adult in good health.

This clone was seen only once. This sequence joins TRBV5-1 and TRBJ1-6; tentative D call: TRBD1 (5 bases). Germline CDR1 is SGHRS and CDR2 is YFSETQ. V lost 0 bases to trimming and J lost 6 bases, with 7 bases between them. CDR3 length equals 14 residues. This CDR3 reads CASSLEQVNSPLHF. The CDR3 DNA reads TGCGCCAGCAGCTTGGAACAGGTTAATTCACCCCTCCACTTT.

The V and J genes are TRBV10-3 and TRBJ1-1; possible D gene TRBD1, 5 bases. Germline-derived CDR1 and CDR2 are ENHRY and SYGVKD. V lost 6 bases, J lost 1 base, and 12 bases lay in between. This CDR3 has 14 residues. The CDR3 region is CAIRRAGQNTEAFF. The CDR3, as DNA: TGTGCCATCAGGAGGGCCGGACAGAACACTGAAGCTTTCTTT.

There are a few counts of this clone. The chain recombines TRBV13 with TRBJ2-7, with TRBD2 as a possible D gene (6 bases). The CDR3 consists of 14 residues. The germline V and J ends were trimmed by 2 bases and 6 bases, with 14 bases remaining between them. Per the germline V gene, CDR1 is PRHDT and CDR2 is FYEKMQ (reference sequence). The CDR3 coding sequence is TGTGCCAGCAGCTTATGGGGGGAGTTCAGCGAGCAGTACTTC. Encoded protein: CASSLWGEFSEQYF. The full variable domain, with the rest looked up from reference TRBV13 and TRBJ2-7, is AAGVIQSPRHLIKEKRETATLKCYPIPRHDTVYWYQQGPGQDPQFLISFYEKMQSDKGSIPDRFSAQQFSDYHSELNMSSLELGDSALYFCASSLWGEFSEQYFGPGTRLTVT.

CDR3 loop: CASSMDRGNDEQYF. CDR3 coding DNA: TGTGCCAGCAGCATGGACAGGGGAAATGACGAGCAGTACTTC. The genes are TRBV28 and TRBJ2-7, with TRBD1 matching over 9 bases. The CDR3 length is 14 residues. Germline V CDR1 and CDR2: MDHEN, SYDVKM. Trimming took 6 bases from V and 5 from J; bases not matched to a gene: 8.

There are a few counts of this clone. The chain recombines TRBV4-2 with TRBJ1-1; D gene ambiguous. The V and J ends lost 2 bases and 6 bases respectively, with 10 bases between them. This CDR3 is built from 13 residues. Germline V lookup: CDR1 LGHNA, CDR2 YNFKEQ. This CDR3 reads CASSQQRRAEAFF. As DNA, the CDR3 is TGTGCCAGCAGCCAACAGCGAAGGGCTGAAGCTTTCTTT.

The chain links TRBV19 to TRBJ2-5; D is perhaps TRBD2 (5 bases). This CDR3 spans 12 amino acids. Trimming took 7 bases from V and 5 from J, leaving 11 bases between them. The V gene's germline CDR1 is LNHDA and CDR2 SQIVND (reference sequence). CDR3 protein: CASNGEGETQYF. The CDR3 DNA sequence: TGTGCCAGTAACGGGGAAGGGGAGACCCAGTACTTC.

V is TRBV9 and J is TRBJ2-7, with 7 bases matching TRBD1. The CDR3 consists of 14 residues. Germline V gene lookup returns CDR1 SGDLS and CDR2 YYNGEE. V was clipped by 3 bases and J by 0 bases; unmatched bases: 3. CDR3 loop: CASSARDSSYEQYF. The CDR3 DNA reads as TGTGCCAGCAGCGCCCGGGACAGCTCCTACGAGCAGTACTTC.

CDR3 sequence reads: CASRLSGNTIYF. Written as DNA, the CDR3 is TGTGCCTCTCGCCTCTCTGGAAACACCATATATTTT. The chain couples TRBV30 to TRBJ1-3; D gene ambiguous. There are 12 residues in the CDR3. Germline loops: CDR1 GTSNPN, CDR2 SVGIG (reference sequence). Trimming pared 7 bases from V and 0 bases from J, leaving 7 bases between.

This clone was recorded once. This chain's CDR3 is CARGSGARNTGELFF. For the CDR3, the DNA is TGTGCCAGAGGGTCAGGGGCGCGGAACACCGGGGAGCTGTTTTTT. The chain is built from TRBV2 and TRBJ2-2; D perhaps matches TRBD1 (6 bases). V was trimmed by 9 bases and J by 1 base, leaving 15 bases between them. CDR1 is SNHLY, CDR2 FYNNEI, per germline. CDR3 length: 15 residues.

V is TRBV7-2 and J is TRBJ2-7; D might be TRBD2 (6 bases). Trimming removed 3 bases from V and 0 bases from J, with 12 bases in between. The CDR3 is 15 amino acids. CDR1 and CDR2 from the germline V gene are SGHTA and FQGNSA. CDR3: CASSLGGTPSYEQYF. In DNA, the CDR3 is TGTGCCAGCAGCTTGGGGGGAACCCCCTCCTACGAGCAGTACTTC.

The J gene is TRBJ2-3, the V gene TRBV15; perhaps TRBD1 as D (5 bases). The CDR3 totals 13 residues. Deletions cut 0 bases from V and 6 bases from J, with 7 bases between. The germline gives CDR1 LNHNV, CDR2 YYDKDF (reference sequence). The CDR3 reads CATSRDKGDTQYF. In DNA, the CDR3 is TGTGCCACCAGCAGAGATAAGGGGGATACGCAGTATTTT.

The J gene is TRBJ1-6, the V gene TRBV27, with TRBD1 as a possible D gene (5 bases). The CDR3 length is 16 residues. CDR1 MNHEY and CDR2 SMNVEV come from the germline V gene (reference sequence). Trimming took off 5 bases at V and 4 bases at J, with 15 bases between the two ends. The CDR3 reads CASSPKTELYNSPLHF. CDR3 nucleotide sequence: TGTGCCAGCAGTCCAAAGACAGAATTGTATAATTCACCCCTCCACTTT.

The rearrangement joins TRBV28 to TRBJ1-2; 9 nucleotides agree with TRBD1. This CDR3 is built from 16 residues. V lost 2 bases, J lost 4 bases, and 8 bases stayed unmatched. The germline V gene has CDR1 MDHEN and CDR2 SYDVKM. In nucleotides, the CDR3 is TGTGCCAGCAGTTTACTACAGGGGGCCCTTCTCTATGGCTACACCTTC. Amino acid sequence: CASSLLQGALLYGYTF.

The V gene is TRBV6-5, the J gene TRBJ1-1, with 9 bases that match TRBD1. Germline CDR1 MNHEY, CDR2 SVGAGI. The CDR3 runs 13 residues. J gave up 7 bases and V 5 bases, and 5 bases lay outside the gene matches. The CDR3 protein is CASSPRGQGEAFF. CDR3 bases: TGTGCCAGCAGTCCGAGGGGACAGGGTGAAGCTTTCTTT.

The chain carries TRBV18 and TRBJ1-1, with a tentative D call TRBD1 (5 bases). CDR1 and CDR2 (germline): KGHSH, LQKENI. The ends were cut back, 4 bases at V and 1 base at J, with 13 bases in the middle. The CDR3 extends over 15 amino acids. In DNA, the CDR3 is TGTGCCAGCTCACAAGCAGGGAATTGGAACACTGAAGCTTTCTTT. Translated, it gives CASSQAGNWNTEAFF.

This clone was observed a few times. The chain joins TRBV5-8 to TRBJ1-1; D unclear. CDR1 and CDR2 (germline): SGHTS, YDEGEE. The CDR3 has 12 amino acids. Trimming stripped 8 bases from V and 4 bases from J, with 12 bases between. The CDR3 region has the DNA TGTGCCAGACCGGCGCCGGGCACTGAAGCTTTCTTT. Encoded protein: CARPAPGTEAFF.

The chain links TRBV2 to TRBJ2-1; TRBD2 matches at 8 bases. V shed 2 bases and J 1 base; nucleotides not matched to a gene: 4. Germline-derived CDR1 and CDR2 are SNHLY and FYNNEI. The CDR3 has 16 amino acids. The CDR3 DNA is TGTGCCAGCAGTGAAATAGCGGGAAGATCCTACAATGAGCAGTTCTTC. Protein sequence: CASSEIAGRSYNEQFF.

The chain is built from TRBV27 and TRBJ2-5; TRBD2 might be the D (5 bases). V lost 10 bases and J lost 2, with 14 bases in between. This CDR3 is 13 amino acids long. The germline V gene encodes CDR1 MNHEY and CDR2 SMNVEV (reference sequence). CDR3 coding DNA: TGTGCCACCTCTAAAGAGGGACAAGAGACCCAGTACTTC. It is translated as CATSKEGQETQYF.

V usage is TRBV5-1 and J usage is TRBJ1-4; tentative D call: TRBD1 (5 bases). Germline values: CDR1 SGHRS, CDR2 YFSETQ. V was pared by 5 bases and J by 7 bases, with 15 bases between. The CDR3 runs to 14 residues. The CDR3 region is CASRLGGGVEKLFF. CDR3 nucleotides: TGCGCCAGCAGACTTGGGGGAGGAGTTGAAAAACTGTTTTTT. Full variable domain (rest looked up from reference TRBV5-1 and TRBJ1-4): KAGVTQTPRYLIKTRGQQVTLSCSPISGHRSVSWYQQTPGQGLQFLFEYFSETQRNKGNFPGRFSGRQFSNSRSEMNVSTLELGDSALYLCASRLGGGVEKLFFGSGTQLSVL.

The chain has TRBV6-2 or TRBV6-3 and TRBJ1-1; D ambiguous. Germline V gene lookup returns CDR1 MNHEY and CDR2 SVGEGT. The CDR3 totals 13 residues. Trimming stripped 0 bases from V and 5 bases from J, with 7 bases between. CDR3 amino acids: CASSYSRRTEAFF. The CDR3 DNA sequence: TGTGCCAGCAGTTACTCGAGGAGGACTGAAGCTTTCTTT.

Only a few counts were recorded for this clone. The genes are TRBV19 and TRBJ1-2; D is perhaps TRBD1 (6 bases). Trimming removed 3 bases at V and 8 bases at J, with 22 bases between. This CDR3 region has 16 residues. The germline V gene encodes CDR1 LNHDA and CDR2 SQIVND (reference sequence). The CDR3, as DNA: TGTGCCAGTAGTATTGGCGTAAAGGGACAAGGTAGCGGCTACACCTTC. Its protein product is CASSIGVKGQGSGYTF. Complete variable domain (other parts from reference TRBV19 and TRBJ1-2): DGGITQSPKYLFRKEGQNVTLSCEQNLNHDAMYWYRQDPGQGLRLIYYSQIVNDFQKGDIAEGYSVSREKKESFPLTVTSAQKNPTAFYLCASSIGVKGQGSGYTFGSGTRLTVV.

The rearrangement joins TRBV28 to TRBJ2-4, with 10 positions matching TRBD2. With V trimmed by 6 bases and J by 6 bases, 5 bases remained unmatched. This CDR3 is built from 14 residues. Germline-derived CDR1 and CDR2 are MDHEN and SYDVKM. CDR3 sequence (DNA): TGTGCCAGCAGCTTAGCGGGAGGAATAAACATTCAGTACTTC. Its protein is CASSLAGGINIQYF.

V gene TRBV30 combines with J gene TRBJ2-1, with D maybe TRBD1 (6 bases). Trimming took off 2 bases at V and 10 bases at J, with 12 bases between the two ends. Germline V gives CDR1 GTSNPN, CDR2 SVGIG (reference sequence). The CDR3 is 12 amino acids. The CDR3 here is CAWSPSRGEQFF. In nucleotides, the CDR3 is TGTGCCTGGAGTCCATCAAGGGGGGAGCAGTTCTTC. The variable domain in full, completed from reference TRBV30 and TRBJ2-1, reads SQTIHQWPATLVQPVGSPLSLECTVEGTSNPNLYWYRQAAGRGLQLLFYSVGIGQISSEVPQNLSASRPQDRQFILSSKKLLLSDSGFYLCAWSPSRGEQFFGPGTRLTVL.

This clone was seen a handful of times. V gene TRBV2 combines with J gene TRBJ1-2; TRBD1 is a possible D gene (5 bases). Germline values: CDR1 SNHLY, CDR2 FYNNEI. CDR3 length equals 13 residues. With 2 bases removed from V and 3 bases from J, the gap between germline ends came to 7 bases. In DNA, the CDR3 is TGTGCCAGCAGTGAAAAGGGGTACTATGGCTACACCTTC. Translating it yields CASSEKGYYGYTF.